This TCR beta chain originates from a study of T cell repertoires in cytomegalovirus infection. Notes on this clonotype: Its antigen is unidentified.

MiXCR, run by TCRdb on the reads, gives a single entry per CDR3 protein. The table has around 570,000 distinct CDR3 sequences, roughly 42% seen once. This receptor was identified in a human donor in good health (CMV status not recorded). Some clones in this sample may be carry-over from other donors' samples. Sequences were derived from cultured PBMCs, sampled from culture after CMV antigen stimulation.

The CDR3 region has the DNA TGTGCCAGCAGTGAACGCAGGGGGTACAATGAGCAGTTCTTC. Amino acids: CASSERRGYNEQFF. The chain joins TRBV6-1 to TRBJ2-1, with 7 nucleotides matching TRBD1. This CDR3 is 14 amino acids long. Germline V gene data show CDR1 as MNHNS and CDR2 as SASEGT. The V gene end was trimmed by 2 bases and the J gene end by 4 bases; junction bases not matched to a gene: 2.